The 31 T cell receptor beta chains below come from one sample, sequenced in a study of blood T cell repertoires in COVID-19. The repertoire was sequenced with immunoSEQ multiplex PCR; TCRdb's copy has only in-frame clones and lacks some. The profile shows almost 200,000 clones, around 89% of them singletons. The sample consisted of PBMCs or T cells enriched from blood (not recorded which). Receptor source: a woman aged 18-29 years who had recovered from COVID-19.

The chain employs TRBV6-5 and TRBJ1-5; 8 bases align to TRBD1. The V gene end was trimmed by 7 bases and the J gene end by 4 bases; junction bases not matched to a gene: 9. This CDR3 has 15 residues. CDR1 and CDR2 from the germline V gene are MNHEY and SVGAGI. The CDR3 bases are TGTGCCAGCAAGGCTCCAGGGGGCAGGAATCAGCCCCAGCATTTT. Residues: CASKAPGGRNQPQHF.

The chain carries TRBV2 and TRBJ2-1, with D unresolved. In germline, CDR1 is SNHLY, CDR2 FYNNEI. Trimming removed 4 bases from V and 9 bases from J, with 16 bases in between. The length of the CDR3 is 14 residues. CDR3 residues: CASSVVSGGGEQFF. The DNA for the CDR3 is TGTGCCAGCAGTGTGGTCTCCGGCGGCGGTGAGCAGTTCTTC.

This rearrangement joins TRBV25-1 to TRBJ2-1; 13 bases are shared with TRBD2. This CDR3 has 15 amino acids. Germline assignment: CDR1 MGHDK and CDR2 SYGVNS. Germline trimming cut 7 bases from V and 5 bases from J; bases unmatched to any gene: 5. For the CDR3, the DNA is TGTGCCAGCACCCGGACTAGCGGGGGCAACAATGAGCAGTTCTTC. As protein: CASTRTSGGNNEQFF.

The chain carries TRBV2 and TRBJ1-4; D possibly corresponds to TRBD1 (6 bases). The CDR3 length is 15 residues. Per the germline V gene, CDR1 is SNHLY and CDR2 is FYNNEI. Written as DNA, the CDR3 is TGTGCTCTGAATCGACGGGGGGCTGGTGATGAAAAACTGTTTTTT. It specifies CALNRRGAGDEKLFF.

Turning to this clone: The junction departs from the called germline gene at one end, perhaps through a read error. The CDR3 sequence: CASSLEISGGNPGELFF. CDR3 nucleotides: TGTGCCAGCAGCTTAGAGATCAGCGGGGGGAACCCCGGGGAGCTGTTTTTT. The chain carries TRBV7-2 and TRBJ2-2; 9 bases are a match to TRBD2. The CDR3 contains 17 residues. Germline CDR1 is SGHTA and CDR2 is FQGNSA.

Only one count was recorded for this clone. This rearrangement joins TRBV7-9 to TRBJ1-4, with D tentatively TRBD1 (5 bases). Germline V CDR1 and CDR2: SEHNR, FQNEAQ (reference sequence). Trimming stripped 5 bases from V and 1 base from J, with 20 bases between. This CDR3 spans 18 amino acids. CDR3 residues: CASSPHGGLGVTNEKLFF. The CDR3 DNA sequence: TGTGCCAGCAGCCCTCACGGGGGGTTAGGGGTAACTAATGAAAAACTGTTTTTT.

This clone was detected once. V is TRBV5-4 and J is TRBJ2-6; D uncertain. The CDR3 spans 15 residues. The germline CDR1 and CDR2 sequences are SGHNT and YYREEE (reference sequence). V dropped 0 bases and J dropped 0 bases, with 4 bases sitting between them. CDR3 bases: TGTGCCAGCAGCTTGGAAGCCTCTGGGGCCAACGTCCTGACTTTC. The encoded protein is CASSLEASGANVLTF.

The gene calls are TRBV2 and TRBJ2-7; 11 nucleotides agree with TRBD1. Germline V gene sequence: CDR1 SNHLY, CDR2 FYNNEI. This CDR3 is built from 16 residues. After removal of 7 bases from V and 5 bases from J, the junction contained 13 bases not matched to a gene. The CDR3 nucleotides read TGTGCCAGCAATATACGAGGTTTGGGACAGGGGGACGAGCAGTACTTC. As protein: CASNIRGLGQGDEQYF.

The chain combines TRBV28 with TRBJ1-3; D is uncertain. Germline V CDR1 and CDR2: MDHEN, SYDVKM. The CDR3 is 15 residues long. The V end was cut by 2 bases, the J end by 0 bases, with 8 bases between. CDR3 region: CASSLTVHSGNTIYF. The CDR3, as DNA: TGTGCCAGCAGTTTAACGGTCCACTCTGGAAACACCATATATTTT.

Many counts were recorded for this clone. The chain recombines TRBV19 with TRBJ2-3, with a possible D match to TRBD1 (5 bases). The CDR3 sequence is 13 residues long. Deletions cut 3 bases from V and 6 bases from J, with 10 bases between. Germline V CDR1 and CDR2: LNHDA, SQIVND (reference sequence). The CDR3 region has the DNA TGTGCCAGTAGTATGGATCACAGGGATACGCAGTATTTT. This gives the protein CASSMDHRDTQYF.

The chain links TRBV9 to TRBJ2-3; 11 bases are shared with TRBD2. The CDR3 is 17 amino acids. Germline CDR1 and CDR2: SGDLS and YYNGEE. V lost 4 bases to trimming and J lost 6 bases; unmatched junction nucleotides: 13. CDR3 sequence: CASSLLSGGARRDTQYF. DNA of the CDR3: TGTGCCAGCAGCTTACTTAGCGGGGGGGCTCGCAGGGATACGCAGTATTTT.

The gene calls are TRBV6-5 and TRBJ1-4; a weak D match, TRBD1 (6 bases). CDR3 length: 16 residues. Germline CDR1 and CDR2: MNHEY and SVGAGI. Trimming stripped 2 bases from V and 8 bases from J, with 18 bases between. The CDR3 reads CASSYSGGRVVEKLFF. CDR3 DNA sequence: TGTGCCAGCAGTTACAGCGGGGGCCGTGTAGTGGAAAAACTGTTTTTT.

V gene TRBV20-1 combines with J gene TRBJ2-2; D possibly corresponds to TRBD1 (5 bases). The CDR3 spans 14 residues. Germline lookup yields CDR1 DFQATT and CDR2 SNEGSKA (reference sequence). Trimming left V 3 bases short and J 5 bases short, with 13 bases between. DNA for the CDR3: TGCAGTGCTAGTCCAGGGAAGTTAACCGGGGAGCTGTTTTTT. It translates to CSASPGKLTGELFF.

Only one count was recorded for this clone. In DNA form, the CDR3 reads TGTGCCAGTAGGGGACAGGGAGGCTATGGCTACACCTTC. Its protein product is CASRGQGGYGYTF. This rearrangement joins TRBV19 to TRBJ1-2; 9 nucleotides align to TRBD1. The germline V gene encodes CDR1 LNHDA and CDR2 SQIVND (reference sequence). The CDR3 is 13 residues long. The J segment lost 4 bases and the V segment lost 6 bases, leaving 3 bases of the junction unmatched. Full variable domain (rest looked up from reference TRBV19 and TRBJ1-2): DGGITQSPKYLFRKEGQNVTLSCEQNLNHDAMYWYRQDPGQGLRLIYYSQIVNDFQKGDIAEGYSVSREKKESFPLTVTSAQKNPTAFYLCASRGQGGYGYTFGSGTRLTVV.

The V call is TRBV25-1, the J call TRBJ1-4; D unresolved. The V and J ends lost 3 bases and 7 bases respectively, with 9 bases between them. The CDR3 has 13 amino acids. Germline assignment: CDR1 MGHDK and CDR2 SYGVNS. In DNA form, the CDR3 reads TGTGCCAGCAGTGACAAGGGAGGTGAAAAACTGTTTTTT. This sequence encodes CASSDKGGEKLFF. Based on the CDR3 plus reference TRBV25-1 and TRBJ1-4, the full variable domain is EADIYQTPRYLVIGTGKKITLECSQTMGHDKMYWYQQDPGMELHLIHYSYGVNSTEKGDLSSESTVSRIRTEHFPLTLESARPSHTSQYLCASSDKGGEKLFFGSGTQLSVL.

The chain joins TRBV9 to TRBJ1-1; D remains ambiguous. Between the trimmed V and J ends, which lost 0 bases and 6 bases, there was a span of 9 bases. In germline, CDR1 is SGDLS, CDR2 YYNGEE. This CDR3 region has 13 residues. CDR3 sequence: CASSVAESAEAFF. CDR3 DNA: TGTGCCAGCAGCGTAGCCGAATCAGCTGAAGCTTTCTTT.

Concerning this clone: The sample contains more than one DNA sequence encoding this CDR3. V and J are TRBV2 and TRBJ1-1; unclear D gene. There are 13 residues in the CDR3. Germline V lookup: CDR1 SNHLY, CDR2 FYNNEI. Trimming left V 3 bases short and J 1 base short, with 6 bases between. The CDR3 DNA reads TGTGCCAGCAGTGATGATAGGAACACTGAAGCTTTCTTT. Translating it yields CASSDDRNTEAFF.

The gene calls are TRBV30 and TRBJ1-5; D is uncertain. Trimming cost V 3 bases and J 2 bases, with 8 bases left between them. Germline V gives CDR1 GTSNPN, CDR2 SVGIG (reference sequence). CDR3 length: 13 residues. The CDR3 region has the DNA TGTGCCTGGAGCCCCGCGGGCAATCAGCCCCAGCATTTT. Translation: CAWSPAGNQPQHF.

J is TRBJ2-7 and V is TRBV4-1, with TRBD2 identical over 9 bases. Germline loops: CDR1 MGHRA, CDR2 YSYEKL. The CDR3 loop spans 16 amino acids. The J segment lost 2 bases and the V segment lost 0 bases, leaving 5 bases of the junction unmatched. CDR3 in DNA: TGCGCCAGCAGCCAAGATCCTAGCGGGGCTACCTACGAGCAGTACTTC. It translates to CASSQDPSGATYEQYF.

The V gene is TRBV30, the J gene TRBJ1-2, with TRBD1 identical over 9 bases. Germline CDR1 reads GTSNPN; CDR2 reads SVGIG (reference sequence). Trimming removed 2 bases from V and 8 bases from J; junction bases left unmatched: 3. The CDR3 contains 12 residues. The CDR3 coding sequence is TGTGCCTGGAGTTGGACAGGGGAAGGCTACACCTTC. The encoded protein is CAWSWTGEGYTF.

This clone was detected only a few times. J is TRBJ1-5 and V is TRBV12-5, with 7 nucleotides matching TRBD1. Germline-derived CDR1 and CDR2 are LGHNT and FRNRAP. The junction had 9 bases not matched to a gene; V was cut back by 5 bases and J by 2 bases. The CDR3 length is 16 residues. CDR3 sequence reads: CASGRGSGTGNQPQHF. CDR3 nucleotides: TGTGCTAGTGGTCGGGGATCCGGGACAGGCAATCAGCCCCAGCATTTT. The whole variable domain, remainder taken from reference TRBV12-5 and TRBJ1-5, is DARVTQTPRHKVTEMGQEVTMRCQPILGHNTVFWYRQTMMQGLELLAYFRNRAPLDDSGMPKDRFSAEMPDATLATLKIQPSEPRDSAVYFCASGRGSGTGNQPQHFGDGTRLSIL.

The rearrangement joins TRBV30 to TRBJ1-1; unclear D gene. CDR1 is GTSNPN and CDR2 is SVGIG in the germline V gene (reference sequence). With 8 bases removed from V and 0 bases from J, the gap between germline ends came to 19 bases. The CDR3 has 15 amino acids. The CDR3 region has the DNA TGTGCCCATCGGAGTTCAATTCGACTGAACACTGAAGCTTTCTTT. Protein product: CAHRSSIRLNTEAFF. Variable domain in full (rest from reference TRBV30 and TRBJ1-1): SQTIHQWPATLVQPVGSPLSLECTVEGTSNPNLYWYRQAAGRGLQLLFYSVGIGQISSEVPQNLSASRPQDRQFILSSKKLLLSDSGFYLCAHRSSIRLNTEAFFGQGTRLTVV.

V and J are TRBV5-1 and TRBJ2-2, with 12 bases lining up with TRBD2. J gave up 3 bases and V 4 bases, and 7 bases lay outside the gene matches. This CDR3 contains 17 residues. Germline assignment: CDR1 SGHRS and CDR2 YFSETQ. The CDR3 here is CASSLLAGGLHTGELFF. In nucleotides, the CDR3 is TGCGCCAGCAGCCTTCTAGCGGGGGGGCTCCACACCGGGGAGCTGTTTTTT. The full variable domain, with the rest looked up from reference TRBV5-1 and TRBJ2-2, is KAGVTQTPRYLIKTRGQQVTLSCSPISGHRSVSWYQQTPGQGLQFLFEYFSETQRNKGNFPGRFSGRQFSNSRSEMNVSTLELGDSALYLCASSLLAGGLHTGELFFGEGSRLTVL.

J is TRBJ2-7 and V is TRBV11-2; no clear D gene. This CDR3 region has 13 residues. V was cut by 2 bases and J by 0 bases, with 5 bases left in between. CDR1 is SGHAT, CDR2 FQNNGV, per germline. Here the CDR3 reads CASSLSNSYEQYF. CDR3 DNA: TGTGCCAGCAGCTTATCCAACTCCTACGAGCAGTACTTC.

J is TRBJ1-1 and V is TRBV28; D is perhaps TRBD1 (5 bases). Trimming pared 3 bases from V and 0 bases from J, leaving 14 bases between. CDR3 size: 16 residues. Germline CDR1 reads MDHEN; CDR2 reads SYDVKM. The CDR3 reads CASSFLGQIMNTEAFF. The CDR3 bases are TGTGCCAGCAGTTTCTTGGGGCAGATCATGAACACTGAAGCTTTCTTT.

This clone has more than one count but fewer than ten. CDR3: CASSSGTGSRSTNEKLFF. The CDR3 nucleotides are TGTGCCAGCAGTTCCGGGACAGGCAGCAGATCAACTAATGAAAAACTGTTTTTT. This chain joins TRBV28 and TRBJ1-4, with 8 nucleotides matching TRBD1. The CDR3 runs 18 residues. In germline, CDR1 is MDHEN, CDR2 SYDVKM. With 4 bases clipped from V and 0 bases from J, the junction kept 10 bases outside the gene matches.

The chain carries TRBV9 and TRBJ1-1; 9 positions agree with TRBD1. Germline CDR1 is SGDLS and CDR2 is YYNGEE. The V and J ends lost 7 bases and 5 bases, in that order; junction bases with no gene match: 9. This CDR3 comprises 14 residues. The CDR3 protein is CASGRTGATTEAFF. In DNA form, the CDR3 reads TGTGCCAGCGGGAGGACAGGGGCTACGACTGAAGCTTTCTTT.

The V call is TRBV19, the J call TRBJ1-6; 7 bases are shared with TRBD1. Losses at the gene ends were 4 bases for V and 0 bases for J; bases not matched to a gene: 9. This CDR3 has 18 amino acids. Germline V gene sequence: CDR1 LNHDA, CDR2 SQIVND (reference sequence). The CDR3 spells CASSKRGDRVSYNSPLHF. The CDR3 DNA sequence: TGTGCCAGTAGTAAGCGGGGGGACAGAGTCTCCTATAATTCACCCCTCCACTTT.

CDR3 in DNA: TGTGCCAGCTCACCCACAGGGGGCGTGGAGACCCAGTACTTC. This translates into CASSPTGGVETQYF. V usage is TRBV18 and J usage is TRBJ2-5, with TRBD1 identical over 9 bases. CDR1 is KGHSH, CDR2 LQKENI, per germline. V lost 3 bases, J lost 5 bases, and 4 bases stayed unmatched. This CDR3 contains 14 residues.

The chain uses TRBV5-4 and TRBJ2-7; 9 bases are a match to TRBD2. The germline V gene has CDR1 SGHNT and CDR2 YYREEE (reference sequence). The ends lost 2 bases at V and 5 bases at J; junction bases unmatched: 8. The CDR3 has 15 amino acids. CDR3 DNA: TGTGCCAGCAGCTTTATTGGGCGGGGGGGCAACGAGCAGTACTTC. This sequence encodes CASSFIGRGGNEQYF.

The chain recombines TRBV6-5 with TRBJ2-1; D unclear. The CDR3 covers 15 residues. The V gene lost 2 bases and the J gene lost 0 bases, with 8 bases spanning the gap. From germline, CDR1 is MNHEY and CDR2 SVGAGI. The CDR3 reads CASSYLPVSYNEQFF. As DNA, the CDR3 is TGTGCCAGCAGTTACCTTCCGGTCTCCTACAATGAGCAGTTCTTC.